The clone carrying this T cell receptor (beta chain) was observed a handful of times. The antigen is undetermined. This sample was taken from a study of T cell repertoires in cytomegalovirus infection. TCRdb recomputed calls from the reads with MiXCR, one row per CDR3 protein. The table lists about 130,000 distinct CDR3 sequences, approximately 30% of them singletons. The germline V gene encodes CDR1 DFQATT and CDR2 SNEGSKA (reference sequence). CDR3 length: 15 residues. Trimming took off 5 bases at V and 1 base at J, with 17 bases between the two ends. J is TRBJ1-2 and V is TRBV20-1; D gene ambiguous. The sequence was collected from a human donor in good health (CMV status not recorded). Some clones in this sample may be carry-over from other donors' samples. The source was CD8+ T cells from cultured PBMCs, collected from culture after CMV antigen stimulation. The CDR3 sequence is CSAWTSTLFNYGYTF. The CDR3 DNA reads as TGCAGTGCTTGGACTTCGACCCTTTTTAACTATGGCTACACCTTC.